This T cell receptor (beta chain) comes out of a study of a mutant IDH1 vaccine in newly diagnosed glioma. On the study more broadly: Initiation of the vaccine course occurred 4-6 weeks after radiotherapy alone, or alongside temozolomide cycles.

With regard to this clone: Its antigen is not known.

The CDR3 spans 17 residues. Unmatched junction bases numbered 13, after V lost 0 bases and J lost 8 bases. Per germline, CDR1 SGHRS and CDR2 YFSETQ. Time point defined: week 35, safety follow-up. Every single dose of the vaccine, 300 ug of mutant IDH1 20-mer peptide, came with topical imiquimod. The repertoire was sequenced with immunoSEQ multiplex PCR; TCRdb's copy has only in-frame clones and lacks some. This table holds around 41,000 clones, roughly nine tenths found once. The TCR originated in a man aged 40-55 years with glioma. The material was PBMCs, obtained from a glioma patient whose treatment included an IDH1 peptide vaccine. V gene TRBV5-1 combines with J gene TRBJ1-1; TRBD1 agrees at 10 bases. CDR3 amino acids: CASSLGLGTGVQGEAFF. In DNA form, the CDR3 reads TGCGCCAGCAGCTTGGGTCTAGGGACAGGGGTGCAGGGGGAAGCTTTCTTT.